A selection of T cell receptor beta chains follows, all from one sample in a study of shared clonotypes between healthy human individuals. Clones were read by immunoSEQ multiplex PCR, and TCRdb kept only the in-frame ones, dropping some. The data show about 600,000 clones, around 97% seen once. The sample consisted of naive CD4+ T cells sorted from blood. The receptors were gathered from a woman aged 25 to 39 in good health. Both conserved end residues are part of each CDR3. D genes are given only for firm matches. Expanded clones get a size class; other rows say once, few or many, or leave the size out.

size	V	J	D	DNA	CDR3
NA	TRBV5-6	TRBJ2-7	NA	TGTGCCAGTTCAAACTTTCTTTACGAGCAGTACTTC	CASSNFLYEQYF
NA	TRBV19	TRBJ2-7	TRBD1	TGTGCCAGTACCTCCGGGACAGGGGCCTCCTACGAGCAGTACTTC	CASTSGTGASYEQYF
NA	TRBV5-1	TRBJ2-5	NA	TGCGCCAGCAGCTACGACAGTTTCCAAGAGACCCAGTACTTC	CASSYDSFQETQYF
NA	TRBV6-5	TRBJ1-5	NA	TGTGCCAGCAGTTACTCGAAAGGCAATCAGCCCCAGCATTTT	CASSYSKGNQPQHF
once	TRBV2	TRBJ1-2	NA	TGTGCCAGCAGTGAGGGGAGGGGCTACACCTTC	CASSEGRGYTF
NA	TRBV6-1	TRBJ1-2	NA	TGTGCCAGCAGTGAAGTGGGCGGCTACACCTTC	CASSEVGGYTF
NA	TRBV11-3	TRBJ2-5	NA	TGTGCCAGCAGCCCCCAGAGGCAGGCCAGCGGGACCCAGTACTTC	CASSPQRQASGTQYF
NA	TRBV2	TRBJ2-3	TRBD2	TGTGCCAGCAGTATAACTAGCGGAATATACACAGATACGCAGTATTTT	CASSITSGIYTDTQYF
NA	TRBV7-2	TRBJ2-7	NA	TGTGCCAGCAGCTTAGCGTCCCCAACCTACGAGCAGTACTTC	CASSLASPTYEQYF
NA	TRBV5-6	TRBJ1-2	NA	TGTGCCAGCAGCCAAATCGGGGGAAACTATGGCTACACCTTC	CASSQIGGNYGYTF
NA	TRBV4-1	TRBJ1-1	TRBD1	TGCGCCAGCAGCCGCCCGATTCGGACAGGGAGTGAAGCTTTCTTT	CASSRPIRTGSEAFF
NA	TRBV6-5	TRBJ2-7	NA	TGTGCCAGCAGCCGCCAGGCCTACTACGAGCAGTACTTC	CASSRQAYYEQYF
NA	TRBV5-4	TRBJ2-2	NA	TGTGCCAGCAGCTTGGACTCCTACACCGGGGAGCTGTTTTTT	CASSLDSYTGELFF
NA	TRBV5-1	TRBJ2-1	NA	TGCGCCAGCAGCTTAGATTTAAGCTCCTACAATGAGCAGTTCTTC	CASSLDLSSYNEQFF
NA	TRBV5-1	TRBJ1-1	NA	TGCGCCAGCAGCTTCGACAGGAACACTGAAGCTTTCTTT	CASSFDRNTEAFF
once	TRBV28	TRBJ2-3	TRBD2	TGTGCCAGCAGTTTTGGGAGCGGGAGTACAGATACGCAGTATTTT	CASSFGSGSTDTQYF
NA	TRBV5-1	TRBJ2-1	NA	TGCGCCAGCAGCTTCCAGCGGTTAAACAATGAGCAGTTCTTC	CASSFQRLNNEQFF
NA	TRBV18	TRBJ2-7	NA	TGTGCCAGCTCACCACGGGGATTCAGCCGGGACGACGGAACCTACGAGCAGTACTTC	CASSPRGFSRDDGTYEQYF
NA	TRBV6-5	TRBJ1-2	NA	TGTGCCAGCAGGCCAGGGCAGTCTTCAATCTATGGCTACACCTTC	CASRPGQSSIYGYTF